The entry below gives a single T cell receptor (beta chain) sequence along with its context. Using immunoSEQ multiplex PCR, the repertoire was profiled, and TCRdb retains in-frame clones only, with some absent. The table includes under 150,000 clones, 88% detected once. This sample stems from a study of blood T cell repertoires in COVID-19. The germline CDR1 and CDR2 sequences are MNHNS and SASEGT. V was shortened by 4 bases and J by 0 bases, with 13 bases between the two germline ends. The CDR3 runs 16 residues. This clonotype was obtained from a human donor in a cohort sampled during active COVID-19. The chain has TRBV6-1 and TRBJ1-3, with a tentative D call TRBD1 (6 bases). Sequencing input: peripheral blood. The CDR3 region is CASSVVGGRSGNTIYF. The CDR3, as DNA: TGTGCCAGCAGTGTAGTAGGGGGACGCTCTGGAAACACCATATATTTT.